This TCR beta chain was found in a study of blood T cells in healthy people across ages. About the research overall: For every two T cells, template switching captured about one barcoded beta molecule. Study results and caveats: Long-lived donors had more naive CD4+ cells and higher diversity than aged donors. It was not possible, with unsorted PBMCs, to conclusively compare naive and antigen-experienced cells.

A sample-barcoded 5' primer and a J-beta primer mix were used in a second PCR of about 7 to 12 cycles. A template-switch adaptor containing 12 random nucleotides labeled each cDNA molecule. One entry per CDR3 protein, called by TCRdb with MiXCR from the 5' RACE reads. This table holds about 640,000 distinct CDR3 sequences, under 70% found once. Remarks on this clonotype: The antigen is undetermined.

In germline, CDR1 is SGHKS, CDR2 YYEKEE (reference sequence). This CDR3 region has 17 residues. The J gene is TRBJ2-7, the V gene TRBV5-5; 8 bases align to TRBD2. Judging by the DNA end, TRBJ2-5 fits better; the J call may be wrong. Sequenced input: blood. The sequence was obtained from a man in his 60s in good health. As DNA, the CDR3 is TGTGCCAGCAGCTTGGCATACCGACTAGCGAGGGGGGAGACCCAGTACTTC. Its translation is CASSLAYRLARGETQYF.